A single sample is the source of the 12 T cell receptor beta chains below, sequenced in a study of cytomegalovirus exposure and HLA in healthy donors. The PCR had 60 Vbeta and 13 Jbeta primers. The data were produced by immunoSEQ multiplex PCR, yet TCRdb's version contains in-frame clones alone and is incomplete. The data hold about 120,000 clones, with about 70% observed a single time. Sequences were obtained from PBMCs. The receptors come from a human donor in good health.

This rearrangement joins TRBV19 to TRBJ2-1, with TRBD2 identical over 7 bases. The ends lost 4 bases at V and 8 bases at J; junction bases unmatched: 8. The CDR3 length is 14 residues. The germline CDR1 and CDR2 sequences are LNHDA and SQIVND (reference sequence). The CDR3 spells CASSRLAPRDEQFF. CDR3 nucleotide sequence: TGTGCCAGTAGTAGACTAGCTCCTCGGGATGAGCAGTTCTTC.

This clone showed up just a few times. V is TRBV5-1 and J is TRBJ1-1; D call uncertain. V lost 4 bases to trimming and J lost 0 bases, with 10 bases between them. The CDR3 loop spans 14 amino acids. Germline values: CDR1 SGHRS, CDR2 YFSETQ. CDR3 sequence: CASSTGWVNTEAFF. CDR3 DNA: TGCGCCAGCAGCACGGGTTGGGTGAACACTGAAGCTTTCTTT.

As DNA, the CDR3 is TGTGCCAGCAGTTCAGGGTTCAATCAGCCCCAGCATTTT. Its protein is CASSSGFNQPQHF. The chain carries TRBV28 and TRBJ1-5; D is possibly TRBD1 (5 bases). V was cut by 4 bases and J by 3 bases, with 7 bases left in between. The CDR3 is 13 residues long. Per the germline V gene, CDR1 is MDHEN and CDR2 is SYDVKM. Full variable domain (outside the CDR3, taken from reference TRBV28 and TRBJ1-5): DVKVTQSSRYLVKRTGEKVFLECVQDMDHENMFWYRQDPGLGLRLIYFSYDVKMKEKGDIPEGYSVSREKKERFSLILESASTNQTSMYLCASSSGFNQPQHFGDGTRLSIL.

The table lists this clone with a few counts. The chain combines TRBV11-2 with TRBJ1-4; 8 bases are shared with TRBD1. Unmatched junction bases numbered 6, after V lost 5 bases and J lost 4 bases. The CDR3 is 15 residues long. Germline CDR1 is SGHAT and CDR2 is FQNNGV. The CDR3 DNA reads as TGTGCCAGCAGCCCGGGGACAGGAGTTAATGAAAAACTGTTTTTT. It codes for CASSPGTGVNEKLFF.

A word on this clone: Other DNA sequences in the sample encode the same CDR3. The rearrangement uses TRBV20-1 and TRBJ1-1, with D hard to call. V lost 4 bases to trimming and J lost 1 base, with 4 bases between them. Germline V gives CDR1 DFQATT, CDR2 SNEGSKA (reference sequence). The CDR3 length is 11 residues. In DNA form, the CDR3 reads TGCAGTGCTACCGGGAACACTGAAGCTTTCTTT. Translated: CSATGNTEAFF.

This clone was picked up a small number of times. CDR3 nucleotide sequence: TGTGCCAGCAGCTTGACGGGTATCAACACTGAAGCTTTCTTT. This translates into CASSLTGINTEAFF. The rearrangement uses TRBV5-5 and TRBJ1-1, with no clear D. The germline V gene has CDR1 SGHKS and CDR2 YYEKEE (reference sequence). CDR3 size: 14 residues. V dropped 1 base and J dropped 2 bases, with 9 bases sitting between them.

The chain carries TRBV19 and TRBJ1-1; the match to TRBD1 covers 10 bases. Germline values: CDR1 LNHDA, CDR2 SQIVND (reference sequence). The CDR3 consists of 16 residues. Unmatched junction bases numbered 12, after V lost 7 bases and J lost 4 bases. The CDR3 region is CASNVLPGQGSTEAFF. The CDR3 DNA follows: TGTGCCAGTAACGTTTTACCGGGACAGGGGAGCACTGAAGCTTTCTTT.

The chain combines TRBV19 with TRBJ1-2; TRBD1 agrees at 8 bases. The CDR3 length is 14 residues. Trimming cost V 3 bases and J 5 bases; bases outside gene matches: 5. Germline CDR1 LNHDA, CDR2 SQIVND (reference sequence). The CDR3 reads CASSISQGAYGYTF. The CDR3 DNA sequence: TGTGCCAGTAGTATCTCCCAGGGGGCGTATGGCTACACCTTC.

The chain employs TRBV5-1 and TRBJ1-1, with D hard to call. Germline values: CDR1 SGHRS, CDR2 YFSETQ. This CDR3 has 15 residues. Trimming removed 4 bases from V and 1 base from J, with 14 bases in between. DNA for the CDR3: TGCGCCAGCAGCGATAGAGGGCTGGAGAACACTGAAGCTTTCTTT. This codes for CASSDRGLENTEAFF.

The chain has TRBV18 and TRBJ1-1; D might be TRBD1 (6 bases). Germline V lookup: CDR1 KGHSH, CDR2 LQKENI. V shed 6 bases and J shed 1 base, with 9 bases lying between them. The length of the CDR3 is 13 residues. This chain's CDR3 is CASSGGRNTEAFF. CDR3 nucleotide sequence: TGTGCCAGCTCCGGGGGGCGGAACACTGAAGCTTTCTTT.

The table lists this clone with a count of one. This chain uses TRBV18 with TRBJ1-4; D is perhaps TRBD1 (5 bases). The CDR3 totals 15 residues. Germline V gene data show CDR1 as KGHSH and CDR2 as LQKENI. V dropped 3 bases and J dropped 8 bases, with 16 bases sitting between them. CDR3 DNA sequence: TGTGCCAGCTCACCCCCCGCGGGGGAAGGCGAAAAACTGTTTTTT. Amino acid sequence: CASSPPAGEGEKLFF.

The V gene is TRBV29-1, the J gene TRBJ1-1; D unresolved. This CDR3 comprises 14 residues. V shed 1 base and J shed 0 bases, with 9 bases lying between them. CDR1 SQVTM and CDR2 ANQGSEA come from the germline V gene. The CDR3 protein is CSVEGAQLNTEAFF. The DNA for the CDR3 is TGCAGCGTTGAAGGGGCCCAGTTGAACACTGAAGCTTTCTTT.